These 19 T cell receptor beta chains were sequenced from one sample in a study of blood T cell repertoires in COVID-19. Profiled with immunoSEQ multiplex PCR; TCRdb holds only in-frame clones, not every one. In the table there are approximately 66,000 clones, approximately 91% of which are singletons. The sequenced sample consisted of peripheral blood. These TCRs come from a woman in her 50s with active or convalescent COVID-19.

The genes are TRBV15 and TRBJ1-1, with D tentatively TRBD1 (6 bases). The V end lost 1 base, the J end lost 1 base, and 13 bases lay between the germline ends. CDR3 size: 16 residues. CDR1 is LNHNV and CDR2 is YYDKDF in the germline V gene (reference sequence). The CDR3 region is CATSRGDSGANTEAFF. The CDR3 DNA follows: TGTGCCACCAGCAGAGGTGACTCAGGGGCGAACACTGAAGCTTTCTTT.

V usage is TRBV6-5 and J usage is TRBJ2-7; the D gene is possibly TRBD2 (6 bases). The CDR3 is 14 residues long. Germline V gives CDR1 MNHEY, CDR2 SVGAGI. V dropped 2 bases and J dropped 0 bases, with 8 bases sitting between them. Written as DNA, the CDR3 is TGTGCCAGCAGTTACGCCGGGAGCTCCTACGAGCAGTACTTC. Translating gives CASSYAGSSYEQYF.

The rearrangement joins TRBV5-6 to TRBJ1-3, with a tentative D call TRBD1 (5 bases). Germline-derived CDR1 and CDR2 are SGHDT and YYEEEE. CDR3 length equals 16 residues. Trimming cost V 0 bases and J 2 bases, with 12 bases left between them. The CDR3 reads CASSLVREGPGNTIYF. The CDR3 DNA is TGTGCCAGCAGCTTGGTTAGGGAGGGACCTGGAAACACCATATATTTT.

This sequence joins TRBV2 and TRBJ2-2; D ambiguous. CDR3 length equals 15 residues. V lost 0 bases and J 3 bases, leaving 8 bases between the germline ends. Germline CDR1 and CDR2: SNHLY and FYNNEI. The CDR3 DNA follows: TGTGCCAGCAGTGAAGCCTTCTTAGACACCGGGGAGCTGTTTTTT. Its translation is CASSEAFLDTGELFF. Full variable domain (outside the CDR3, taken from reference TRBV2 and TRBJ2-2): EPEVTQTPSHQVTQMGQEVILRCVPISNHLYFYWYRQILGQKVEFLVSFYNNEISEKSEIFDDQFSVERPDGSNFTLKIRSTKLEDSAMYFCASSEAFLDTGELFFGEGSRLTVL.

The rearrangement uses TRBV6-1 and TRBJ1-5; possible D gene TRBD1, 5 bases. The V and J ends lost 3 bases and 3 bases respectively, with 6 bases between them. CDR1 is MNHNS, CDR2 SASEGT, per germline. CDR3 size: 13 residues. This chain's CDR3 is CASSDGHNQPQHF. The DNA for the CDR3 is TGTGCCAGCAGTGACGGACACAATCAGCCCCAGCATTTT.

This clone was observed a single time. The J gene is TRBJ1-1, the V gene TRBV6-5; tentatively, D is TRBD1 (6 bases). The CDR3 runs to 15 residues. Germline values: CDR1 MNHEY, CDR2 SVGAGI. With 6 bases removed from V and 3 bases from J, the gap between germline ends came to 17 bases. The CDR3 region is CASSPQGGLDTEAFF. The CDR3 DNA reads TGTGCCAGCAGCCCACAGGGTGGGTTGGACACTGAAGCTTTCTTT.

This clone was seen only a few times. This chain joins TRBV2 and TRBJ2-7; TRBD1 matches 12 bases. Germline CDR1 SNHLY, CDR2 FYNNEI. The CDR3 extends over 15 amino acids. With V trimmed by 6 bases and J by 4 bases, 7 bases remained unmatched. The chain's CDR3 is CASSKGQGAWYEQYF. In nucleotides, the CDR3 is TGTGCCAGCAGCAAGGGACAGGGGGCTTGGTACGAGCAGTACTTC.

CDR3 sequence (DNA): TGTGCCAGCAGCCGAATCCCTAGCGGGAGGGCCAATGAGCAGTTCTTC. It translates to CASSRIPSGRANEQFF. The V gene is TRBV5-8, the J gene TRBJ2-1; 12 bases match TRBD2. This CDR3 spans 16 amino acids. J gave up 6 bases and V 4 bases, and 8 bases lay outside the gene matches. Looked up from germline, CDR1 is SGHTS and CDR2 is YDEGEE.

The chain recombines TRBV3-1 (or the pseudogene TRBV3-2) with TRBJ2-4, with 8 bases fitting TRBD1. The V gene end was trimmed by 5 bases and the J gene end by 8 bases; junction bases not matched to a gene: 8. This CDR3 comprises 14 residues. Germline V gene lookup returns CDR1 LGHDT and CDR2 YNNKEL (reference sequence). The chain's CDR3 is CASSVQGAVYIQYF. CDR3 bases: TGTGCCAGCAGCGTCCAGGGGGCGGTGTACATTCAGTACTTC.

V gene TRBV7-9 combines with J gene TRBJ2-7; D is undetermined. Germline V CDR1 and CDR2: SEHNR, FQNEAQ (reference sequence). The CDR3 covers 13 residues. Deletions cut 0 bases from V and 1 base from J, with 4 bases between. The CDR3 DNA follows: TGTGCCAGCAGCTTAGCCGGGTCCTACGAGCAGTACTTC. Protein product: CASSLAGSYEQYF.

The CDR3 DNA follows: TGCGCCAGCAGCCAAGAGAATCTGGGAACAGGGGTGTTCTTC. Its protein is CASSQENLGTGVFF. This chain joins TRBV4-1 and TRBJ2-1; 7 nucleotides align to TRBD1. V was clipped by 0 bases and J by 15 bases; unmatched bases: 11. This CDR3 has 14 residues. CDR1 and CDR2 (germline): MGHRA, YSYEKL.

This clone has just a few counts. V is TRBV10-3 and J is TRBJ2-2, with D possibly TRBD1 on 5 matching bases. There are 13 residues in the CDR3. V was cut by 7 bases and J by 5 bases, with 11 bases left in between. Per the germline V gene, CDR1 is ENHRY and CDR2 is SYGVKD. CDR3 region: CAINGRATGELFF. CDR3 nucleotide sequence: TGTGCCATCAACGGCAGGGCGACCGGGGAGCTGTTTTTT.

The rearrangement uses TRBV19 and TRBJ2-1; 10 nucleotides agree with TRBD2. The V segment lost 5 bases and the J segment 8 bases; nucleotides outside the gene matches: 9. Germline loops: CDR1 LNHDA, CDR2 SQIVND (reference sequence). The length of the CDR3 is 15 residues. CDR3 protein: CASSETSGTSYEQFF. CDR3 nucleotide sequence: TGTGCCAGTAGTGAAACTAGCGGGACGTCCTATGAGCAGTTCTTC.

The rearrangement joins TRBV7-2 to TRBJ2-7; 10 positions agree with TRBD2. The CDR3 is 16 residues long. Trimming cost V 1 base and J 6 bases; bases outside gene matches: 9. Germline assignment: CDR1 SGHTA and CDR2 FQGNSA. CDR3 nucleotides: TGTGCCAGCAGCTTAGAATTGTCTAGCGGGAGTGTCGAGCAGTACTTC. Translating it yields CASSLELSSGSVEQYF.

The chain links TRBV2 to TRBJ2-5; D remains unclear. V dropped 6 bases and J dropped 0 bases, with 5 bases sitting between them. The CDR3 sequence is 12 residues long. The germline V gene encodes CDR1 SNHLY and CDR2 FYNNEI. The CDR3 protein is CASSAYQETQYF. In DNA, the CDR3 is TGTGCCAGCAGCGCGTACCAAGAGACCCAGTACTTC.

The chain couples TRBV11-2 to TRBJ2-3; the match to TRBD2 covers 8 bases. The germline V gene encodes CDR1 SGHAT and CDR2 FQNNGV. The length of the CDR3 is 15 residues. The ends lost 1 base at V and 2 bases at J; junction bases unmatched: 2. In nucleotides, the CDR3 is TGTGCCAGCAGCTTAGGAGCGGGAGACACAGATACGCAGTATTTT. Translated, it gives CASSLGAGDTDTQYF. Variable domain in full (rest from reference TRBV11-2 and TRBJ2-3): EAGVAQSPRYKIIEKRQSVAFWCNPISGHATLYWYQQILGQGPKLLIQFQNNGVVDDSQLPKDRFSAERLKGVDSTLKIQPAKLEDSAVYLCASSLGAGDTDTQYFGPGTRLTVL.

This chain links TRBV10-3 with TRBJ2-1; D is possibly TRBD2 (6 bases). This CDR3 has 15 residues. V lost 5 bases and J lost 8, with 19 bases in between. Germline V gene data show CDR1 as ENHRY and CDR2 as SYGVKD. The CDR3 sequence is CAISPGAGTVDEQFF. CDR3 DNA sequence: TGTGCCATCAGTCCAGGCGCGGGAACGGTCGATGAGCAGTTCTTC.

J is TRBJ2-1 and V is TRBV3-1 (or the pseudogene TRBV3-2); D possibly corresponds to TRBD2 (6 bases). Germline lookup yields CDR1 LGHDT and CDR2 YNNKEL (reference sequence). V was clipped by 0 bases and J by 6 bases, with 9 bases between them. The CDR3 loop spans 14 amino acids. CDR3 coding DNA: TGTGCCAGCAGCCAAGAGGGACTTTTCAATGAGCAGTTCTTC. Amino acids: CASSQEGLFNEQFF.

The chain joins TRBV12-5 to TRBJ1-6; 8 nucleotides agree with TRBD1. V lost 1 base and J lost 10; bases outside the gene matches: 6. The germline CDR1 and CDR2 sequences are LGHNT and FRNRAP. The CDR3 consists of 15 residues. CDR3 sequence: CASGLGDRPISPLHF. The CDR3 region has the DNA TGTGCTAGTGGTTTGGGGGACAGGCCGATATCACCCCTCCACTTT.